These 21 T cell receptor beta chains came from one sample sequenced in a study of blood T cells in healthy people across ages. A second PCR of roughly 7 to 11 cycles used a sample-barcoded 5' primer and a J-beta primer mix. MiXCR, applied by TCRdb to the 5' RACE reads, yields one record per CDR3 protein. Counted here are 700,000 to 900,000 distinct CDR3 sequences, 25% to 30% occurring once; the ten biggest clones make up around 2.9%. In addition, the sample was reused for a study of T cells of mothers and their children.

Source material: blood. These receptors were obtained from a boy between 10 and 17 years old in good health.

This chain connects TRBV5-1 to TRBJ2-1; D may be TRBD1 (6 bases). The CDR3 is 13 residues long. V shed 4 bases and J shed 6 bases, with 11 bases lying between them. The germline CDR1 and CDR2 sequences are SGHRS and YFSETQ. Here the CDR3 reads CASSADRSNEQFF. The CDR3 DNA follows: TGCGCCAGCAGCGCCGACAGGTCCAATGAGCAGTTCTTC.

This chain joins TRBV20-1 and TRBJ2-5, with 10 bases fitting TRBD2. With 8 bases clipped from V and 1 base from J, the junction kept 4 bases outside the gene matches. The CDR3 is made up of 13 amino acids. From germline, CDR1 is DFQATT and CDR2 SNEGSKA (reference sequence). CDR3 bases: TGCAGTCAAGCGGGGGGGAGCCAAGAGACCCAGTACTTC. Its translation is CSQAGGSQETQYF.

This chain links TRBV21-1 with TRBJ1-3. TRBV21-1 is given as a pseudogene. The CDR3 has 11 amino acids. The CDR3 here is CASTTADTIYF. CDR3 in DNA: TGTGCCAGCACTACGGCGGACACCATATATTTT.

The gene calls are TRBV3-1 and TRBJ2-7; D ambiguous. Germline V gene data show CDR1 as LGHDT and CDR2 as YNNKEL (reference sequence). This CDR3 is built from 15 residues. V was shortened by 0 bases and J by 3 bases, with 12 bases between the two germline ends. The CDR3 nucleotides are TGTGCCAGCAGCCAAGATTCCAAGGCAAACTACGAGCAGTACTTC. It is translated as CASSQDSKANYEQYF.

This clonotype was observed at least ten times. The chain carries TRBV29-1 and TRBJ2-3, with 10 bases fitting TRBD1. The germline V gene has CDR1 SQVTM and CDR2 ANQGSEA. The CDR3 is 13 amino acids. Germline trimming cut 7 bases from V and 5 bases from J; bases unmatched to any gene: 6. The CDR3 reads CSAGTGDGDTQYF. The CDR3 DNA reads TGCAGCGCTGGGACAGGGGACGGAGATACGCAGTATTTT.

This chain joins TRBV7-6 and TRBJ1-4; TRBD1 agrees at 7 bases. V was clipped by 3 bases and J by 8 bases; unmatched bases: 6. CDR3 size: 14 residues. Germline V gene sequence: CDR1 SGHVS, CDR2 FNYEAQ. CDR3 DNA sequence: TGTGCCAGCAGCTTTCACAGGGGTCGAGAAAAACTGTTTTTT. Its protein product is CASSFHRGREKLFF.

The chain employs TRBV5-1 and TRBJ2-3; D remains unclear. Germline CDR1 is SGHRS and CDR2 is YFSETQ. This CDR3 spans 16 amino acids. The V end was cut by 8 bases, the J end by 0 bases, with 19 bases between. CDR3 residues: CARRLIPHTSTDTQYF. For the CDR3, the DNA is TGCGCCAGAAGACTGATCCCCCACACTAGCACAGATACGCAGTATTTT. Full variable domain (rest looked up from reference TRBV5-1 and TRBJ2-3): KAGVTQTPRYLIKTRGQQVTLSCSPISGHRSVSWYQQTPGQGLQFLFEYFSETQRNKGNFPGRFSGRQFSNSRSEMNVSTLELGDSALYLCARRLIPHTSTDTQYFGPGTRLTVL.

The chain uses TRBV5-1 and TRBJ2-1; maybe TRBD2 (6 bases). Germline CDR1 SGHRS, CDR2 YFSETQ. The CDR3 sequence is 13 residues long. Trimming shortened V by 4 bases and J by 5 bases, and 10 bases separated the two germline ends. DNA of the CDR3: TGCGCCAGCAGCCCGGGGGTGGACAATGAGCAGTTCTTC. Its translation is CASSPGVDNEQFF.

The V and J genes are TRBV2 and TRBJ2-1, with D unresolved. This CDR3 is built from 14 residues. Per the germline V gene, CDR1 is SNHLY and CDR2 is FYNNEI. V gave up 7 bases and J gave up 0 bases, with 10 bases separating them. The CDR3 loop reads CASKRENSYNEQFF. The CDR3 DNA reads as TGTGCCAGCAAGAGAGAGAACTCCTACAATGAGCAGTTCTTC.

The chain links TRBV25-1 to TRBJ1-1; D gene uncertain. The germline V gene encodes CDR1 MGHDK and CDR2 SYGVNS. V shed 7 bases and J shed 3 bases, with 12 bases lying between them. The CDR3 sequence is 13 residues long. The CDR3 loop reads CASMGWADTEAFF. The CDR3 DNA is TGTGCCAGCATGGGGTGGGCTGACACTGAAGCTTTCTTT.

This chain joins TRBV13 and TRBJ1-1; D is undetermined. The ends were cut back, 1 base at V and 6 bases at J, with 6 bases in the middle. CDR1 and CDR2 (germline): PRHDT, FYEKMQ (reference sequence). The CDR3 spans 12 residues. In DNA, the CDR3 is TGTGCCAGCAGCTTAGTAAGGGCTGAAGCTTTCTTT. It encodes CASSLVRAEAFF.

V gene TRBV12-3 or TRBV12-4 combines with J gene TRBJ1-1; 7 nucleotides match TRBD1. The CDR3 length is 12 residues. V lost 5 bases, J lost 14 bases, and 11 bases stayed unmatched. CDR3 protein: CASSRDRVRSFF. The CDR3 nucleotides read TGTGCCAGCAGTCGCGACAGGGTTCGGTCCTTCTTT.

This clonotype was seen a few times. The chain carries TRBV27 and TRBJ2-1; 12 nucleotides align to TRBD2. CDR3 size: 18 residues. Germline CDR1 and CDR2: MNHEY and SMNVEV (reference sequence). V shed 6 bases, J shed 0 bases, and the junction held 9 bases outside the gene matches. The CDR3 loop is CASRPLAGGPSSYNEQFF. DNA of the CDR3: TGTGCCAGCAGACCGCTAGCGGGGGGGCCGAGCTCCTACAATGAGCAGTTCTTC.

The J gene is TRBJ2-1, the V gene TRBV12-3 or TRBV12-4, with 8 positions matching TRBD1. The trim removed 5 bases at V and 7 bases at J, leaving 7 bases unmatched. The CDR3 covers 14 residues. CDR3 residues: CASSTQGANNEQFF. The CDR3 coding sequence is TGTGCCAGCAGTACGCAGGGGGCGAATAATGAGCAGTTCTTC.

The V call is TRBV10-3, the J call TRBJ2-3, with TRBD2 matching 10 bases. Germline V gene sequence: CDR1 ENHRY, CDR2 SYGVKD. The V gene end was trimmed by 2 bases and the J gene end by 4 bases; junction bases not matched to a gene: 3. The CDR3 extends over 15 amino acids. This chain's CDR3 is CAISELAGAPDTQYF. The CDR3 DNA reads TGTGCCATCAGTGAGCTAGCGGGGGCTCCAGATACGCAGTATTTT.

The V and J genes are TRBV5-1 and TRBJ2-1; D is ambiguous. Trimming shortened V by 4 bases and J by 2 bases, and 13 bases separated the two germline ends. This CDR3 is 15 amino acids long. The germline V gene has CDR1 SGHRS and CDR2 YFSETQ. CDR3 in amino acids: CASSNGYEAYNEQFF. The CDR3 DNA sequence: TGCGCCAGCAGCAACGGATACGAAGCCTACAATGAGCAGTTCTTC.

Only a few counts were recorded for this clonotype. The rearrangement uses TRBV29-1 and TRBJ2-7; 7 nucleotides agree with TRBD1. The ends lost 7 bases at V and 5 bases at J; junction bases unmatched: 5. This CDR3 contains 11 residues. Germline CDR1 is SQVTM and CDR2 is ANQGSEA. The CDR3 is CSAPRGNEQYF. CDR3 DNA: TGCAGCGCCCCCAGGGGGAACGAGCAGTACTTC.

V is TRBV29-1 and J is TRBJ1-2; D is ambiguous. This CDR3 comprises 13 residues. V lost 0 bases to trimming and J lost 7 bases, with 12 bases between them. The V gene's germline CDR1 is SQVTM and CDR2 ANQGSEA. DNA of the CDR3: TGCAGCGTTGAAGAGGACGTTCTTTCTGGCTACACCTTC. Its protein product is CSVEEDVLSGYTF.

The chain combines TRBV7-9 with TRBJ2-1; 12 bases match TRBD2. CDR3 size: 16 residues. J was trimmed by 7 bases and V by 5 bases; bases with no gene match: 9. Germline V gives CDR1 SEHNR, CDR2 FQNEAQ (reference sequence). The CDR3 DNA reads TGTGCCAGCAGCCCCCTGACTAGCGGGGGCGGGAATGAGCAGTTCTTC. Amino acids: CASSPLTSGGGNEQFF.

The J gene is TRBJ1-4, the V gene TRBV6-6, with D tentatively TRBD1 (6 bases). CDR1 MNHNY and CDR2 SVGAGI come from the germline V gene (reference sequence). V shed 6 bases and J shed 4 bases, with 12 bases lying between them. The CDR3 has 14 amino acids. Here the CDR3 DNA reads TGTGCCAGCAGGATGGGAGGGGGTAATGAAAAACTGTTTTTT. Encoded protein: CASRMGGGNEKLFF.

Note on this clonotype: This may arise from a read error, as a much more abundant clone is one base away. The CDR3 coding sequence is TGTGGCAGCAGCCCCCCGGGCAGGGAGCAGTTCTTC. Translated, it gives CGSSPPGREQFF. This chain joins TRBV12-3 or TRBV12-4 and TRBJ2-1; the D is unclear. The CDR3 is 12 amino acids.